A single T cell receptor beta chain is shown here with its context. The antigen it binds to is not known. A much larger clone is a single base away; this may be a read error. The library was made by 5' RACE. Reads for this sample came from an Illumina HiSeq 2500. The second PCR ran for roughly 7 to 12 cycles and used a J-beta primer mix along with a sample-barcoded 5' primer. A template-switch 5' adaptor carrying 12 random nucleotides introduced a unique molecular identifier onto each TCR beta cDNA molecule. Each sample yielded at least 2.5 million CDR3-containing paired-end reads. All of the RNA was converted into first-strand cDNA using the Mint cDNA synthesis kit, with a TRBC-specific oligonucleotide serving as the primer. Following uracil-DNA glycosylase treatment, a first 18-cycle PCR with universal primers M1SS and BC2_uni_R was performed on all cDNA. Under the source paper's analysis protocol: Normalization of each sample was performed by random selection of 1 million high-quality reads, each carrying a distinct molecular identifier. Reads with shared molecular identifiers were discarded instead of being binned into consensus sequences. MiTCR, set to a Q25 quality threshold and the strictest error-elimination algorithm, was used for CDR3 identification, clonotype clustering and error correction. Lower-bound total TCR beta diversity was estimated with a nonparametric unseen species model using Euler transformation. TCRdb took the public reads, trimmed them with fastp at Q25, ran MiXCR for clone calling and kept in-frame beta chains. One record per CDR3 amino acid sequence lists the most common genes and DNA. In this record, the V and J calls reflect TCRdb's handling and not the investigators' own analysis. The sample contains around 870,000 distinct CDR3 sequences, roughly 26% of them found a single time. Together, the top ten hold about 18% of the sample.

The CDR3 starts with the cysteine, ends with the phenylalanine, and has 12 residues. The read is trimmed to its CDR3 DNA, 36 bases read in frame from base 1. Based on the germline V gene (reference sequence), the CDR1 and CDR2 sequences are SEHNR and FQNEAQ. The roughly 39 donors, aged about 6 to 90 years, were systemically healthy Caucasian individuals from Russia. Each donor gave around 9.8 milliliters of peripheral blood, collected into EDTA-treated Vacutainer tubes. Ficoll-Paque density-gradient centrifugation was used to isolate PBMCs, with at least 6.5 million per sample. Total RNA, at least 6 micrograms per sample, was extracted from PBMCs with Trizol reagent. For every donor, an aliquot of PBMCs went through flow cytometry to measure the percentages of naive CD45RAhigh/CD27high T cells. The data stem from a study of blood T cells in healthy people across ages (dated by TCRdb to the mid-2010s). General notes on the study: In model experiments, template switching captured roughly one uniquely barcoded TCR beta cDNA molecule for every two T cells. Using the same blood draw, the study looked at two additional independent replicas of 1 million unique cDNA reads for two donors, one aged 18 to 30 and the other aged 80 or older. Using deep sequencing normalized with unique cDNA molecular identifiers, the study measured how TCR beta repertoire diversity changes with age. To avoid experimental bias, donors of different ages were distributed randomly across sequencing lanes. The donors were divided into four age groups: young (average approximately 17 years), middle-aged (about 40), aged (approximately 62) and long-lived (roughly 88). The full study reports these points: Observed TCR beta diversity correlated strongly with the percentage of naive T cells measured by flow cytometry. Estimates of total diversity based on one million sequenced T cells were considered lower bounds and underestimates. As age increased, observed TCR beta diversity per million T cells dropped in a roughly linear way, and a significant reduction was already evident by age about 40. Compared with the aged group, the long-lived group had more naive CD4+ T cells, fewer expanded clones and increased TCR diversity, suggesting age selection. Because profiling used bulk unsorted PBMCs, naive and antigen-experienced compartments could not be compared conclusively. The CMV infection status of donors was not known, potentially confounding age-related changes in expanded clonotypes.

The receptor was isolated from a woman aged 80 or older in good health. The sequenced sample was blood. Recombination connected TRBV7-9 to TRBJ1-4; a weak D assignment points to TRBD1 (5 bases agree). The encoded CDR3 is CANSQTVEKLFF. The DNA is as follows: TGTGCCAACAGCCAGACAGTGGAAAAACTGTTTTTT.